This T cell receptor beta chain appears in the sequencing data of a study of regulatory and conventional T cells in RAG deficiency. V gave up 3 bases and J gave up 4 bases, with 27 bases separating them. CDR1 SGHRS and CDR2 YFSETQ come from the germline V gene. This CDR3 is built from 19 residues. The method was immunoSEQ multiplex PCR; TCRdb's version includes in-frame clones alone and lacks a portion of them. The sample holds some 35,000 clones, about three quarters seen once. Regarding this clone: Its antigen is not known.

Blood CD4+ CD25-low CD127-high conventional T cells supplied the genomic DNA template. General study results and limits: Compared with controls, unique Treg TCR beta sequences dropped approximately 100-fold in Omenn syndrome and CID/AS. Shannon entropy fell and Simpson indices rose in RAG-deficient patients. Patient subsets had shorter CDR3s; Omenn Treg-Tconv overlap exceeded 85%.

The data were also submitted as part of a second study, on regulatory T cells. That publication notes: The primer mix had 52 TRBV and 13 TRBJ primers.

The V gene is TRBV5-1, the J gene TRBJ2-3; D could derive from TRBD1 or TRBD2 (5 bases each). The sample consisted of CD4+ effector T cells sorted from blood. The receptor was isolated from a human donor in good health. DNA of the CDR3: TGCGCCAGCAGCTGGAGGCAGGGCACAACTGGGGTTCAAGCAGATACGCAGTATTTT. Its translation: CASSWRQGTTGVQADTQYF.